One sample yielded the 21 T cell receptor beta chains listed below, sequenced in a study of human T cells and chemical hapten exposure. The time point is: patch test 1, 2 weeks after DPC sensitization. Specified treatment: therapeutic diphenylcyclopropenone sensitization with weekly scalp DPC. TCRdb itself ran the RACE reads through MiXCR, one entry per CDR3 protein. The sample has around 110,000 distinct CDR3 sequences; around 10% are singletons. The sequencing here drew on whole blood, taken in connection with sensitization to the hapten diphenylcyclopropenone (DPC). The receptors derive from a woman aged 50 to 60 with alopecia areata. Some clones in this sample may be carry-over from other donors' samples.

V is TRBV7-9 and J is TRBJ1-2; D is ambiguous. Trimming took 4 bases from V and 3 from J, leaving 12 bases between them. Germline loops: CDR1 SEHNR, CDR2 FQNEAQ (reference sequence). The CDR3 covers 14 residues. The CDR3 region has the DNA TGTGCCAGCAGCTATTCCGAGGCCTACTATGGCTACACCTTC. It encodes CASSYSEAYYGYTF. Full variable domain (rest looked up from reference TRBV7-9 and TRBJ1-2): DTGVSQNPRHKITKRGQNVTFRCDPISEHNRLYWYRQTLGQGPEFLTYFQNEAQLEKSRLLSDRFSAERPKGSFSTLEIQRTEQGDSAMYLCASSYSEAYYGYTFGSGTRLTVV.

A few counts support this clonotype. The chain is built from TRBV12-3 or TRBV12-4 and TRBJ2-3, with TRBD2 matching over 7 bases. CDR3 length: 15 residues. Trimming removed 7 bases from V and 3 bases from J; junction bases left unmatched: 10. This CDR3 reads CASTPGISGTDTQYF. In DNA form, the CDR3 reads TGTGCCAGCACTCCAGGGATTAGCGGGACAGATACGCAGTATTTT.

This clonotype was seen only a few times. This chain uses TRBV6-6 with TRBJ2-4, with D hard to call. The CDR3 runs to 18 residues. The germline CDR1 and CDR2 sequences are MNHNY and SVGAGI (reference sequence). The V end lost 5 bases, the J end lost 0 bases, and 20 bases lay between the germline ends. The CDR3 DNA reads as TGTGCCAGCAGTCCCCCCCGTCCCCCAAGACTAGCCAAAAACATTCAGTACTTC. The encoded protein is CASSPPRPPRLAKNIQYF.

This clonotype showed up many times. The V and J genes are TRBV4-3 and TRBJ2-7, with D perhaps matching TRBD1 (5 bases). The V gene lost 0 bases and the J gene lost 2 bases, with 11 bases spanning the gap. The CDR3 spans 15 residues. The germline CDR1 and CDR2 sequences are LGHNA and YSLEER. The CDR3 DNA is TGCGCCAGCAGCCAAGAAAAGGGGCCGGCCTACGAGCAGTACTTC. It specifies CASSQEKGPAYEQYF.

This clonotype has a count of ten or more. This chain joins TRBV28 and TRBJ2-7, with a tentative D call TRBD2 (5 bases). Trimming pared 6 bases from V and 2 bases from J, leaving 17 bases between. CDR1 and CDR2 (germline): MDHEN, SYDVKM. The CDR3 has 15 amino acids. CDR3: CASRVRGTPAYEQYF. CDR3 DNA sequence: TGTGCCAGCAGAGTACGGGGTACGCCAGCCTACGAGCAGTACTTC.

This clonotype was seen many times. This chain joins TRBV28 and TRBJ1-1, with D unclear. V lost 1 base and J 1 base, leaving 13 bases between the germline ends. The CDR3 covers 16 residues. Germline V lookup: CDR1 MDHEN, CDR2 SYDVKM. This chain's CDR3 is CASSLFLTHQNTEAFF. As DNA, the CDR3 is TGTGCCAGCAGTTTATTCCTAACGCATCAGAACACTGAAGCTTTCTTT.

There are a few counts of this clonotype. The V call is TRBV4-1, the J call TRBJ2-3; D gene unclear. The CDR3 has 17 residues. The germline CDR1 and CDR2 sequences are MGHRA and YSYEKL. The V end lost 0 bases, the J end lost 1 base, and 14 bases lay between the germline ends. The CDR3 nucleotides are TGCGCCAGCAGCCAAGATCGGTTTCAGCAGGGCACAGATACGCAGTATTTT. Translating it yields CASSQDRFQQGTDTQYF.

The chain couples TRBV18 to TRBJ1-5; 7 bases are shared with TRBD1. CDR3 length: 16 amino acids. The trim removed 3 bases at V and 3 bases at J, leaving 8 bases unmatched. Germline-derived CDR1 and CDR2 are KGHSH and LQKENI. Written as DNA, the CDR3 is TGTGCCAGCTCACCTTCAACCGGGACAGTCAATCAGCCCCAGCATTTT. Translating it yields CASSPSTGTVNQPQHF.

The V and J genes are TRBV20-1 and TRBJ1-5, with a tentative D call TRBD1 (5 bases). From germline, CDR1 is DFQATT and CDR2 SNEGSKA (reference sequence). The CDR3 runs to 13 residues. Trimming left V 3 bases short and J 4 bases short, with 10 bases between. The DNA for the CDR3 is TGCAGTGCTAGGGGGGACCGAAATCAGCCCCAGCATTTT. This sequence encodes CSARGDRNQPQHF.

The genes are TRBV14 and TRBJ2-1; tentatively, D is TRBD2 (6 bases). The length of the CDR3 is 14 residues. With 1 base removed from V and 7 bases from J, the gap between germline ends came to 11 bases. Germline CDR1 SGHDN, CDR2 FVKESK. The CDR3: CASSQVIRGNEQFF. The CDR3 DNA follows: TGTGCCAGCAGCCAAGTGATCCGGGGGAATGAGCAGTTCTTC.

This clonotype was seen a handful of times. V is TRBV28 and J is TRBJ2-6, with 11 bases identical to TRBD1. Germline lookup yields CDR1 MDHEN and CDR2 SYDVKM. The CDR3 totals 15 residues. CDR3 sequence: CVGQGASSGANVLTF. CDR3 nucleotide sequence: TGTGTCGGACAGGGGGCAAGCTCTGGGGCCAACGTCCTGACTTTC.

This clonotype has a count of ten or more. V is TRBV18 and J is TRBJ1-6, with 10 bases aligning to TRBD1. The CDR3 extends over 15 amino acids. Per germline, CDR1 KGHSH and CDR2 LQKENI. The V gene end was trimmed by 5 bases and the J gene end by 10 bases; junction bases not matched to a gene: 8. CDR3 loop: CASSSGQGIQSPLHF. In DNA form, the CDR3 reads TGTGCCAGCTCATCGGGACAGGGGATTCAGTCACCCCTCCACTTT.

This clonotype has at least ten counts. V and J are TRBV21-1 and TRBJ2-7; whether TRBD1, the table's D call, matches the DNA was not checked. TRBV21-1 is listed as a pseudogene. The CDR3 is 17 amino acids. In DNA form, the CDR3 reads TGTGCCAGCAGCAAAAGGCGTAGGACAGGCTTGTCCTACGAGCAGTACTTC. Protein: CASSKRRRTGLSYEQYF.

The chain links TRBV5-1 to TRBJ2-5; D remains ambiguous. V was shortened by 6 bases and J by 5 bases, with 14 bases between the two germline ends. The CDR3 extends over 13 amino acids. Looked up from germline, CDR1 is SGHRS and CDR2 is YFSETQ. CDR3 nucleotides: TGCGCCAGCACCCTAGTTCCTGAGGAGACCCAGTACTTC. This translates into CASTLVPEETQYF.

The chain combines TRBV6-5 with TRBJ1-1; D is undetermined. V was pared by 0 bases and J by 0 bases, with 11 bases between. The V gene's germline CDR1 is MNHEY and CDR2 SVGAGI. The CDR3 length is 16 residues. The CDR3 sequence: CASSYSNRGMNTEAFF. CDR3 nucleotide sequence: TGTGCCAGCAGTTACTCGAATAGAGGCATGAACACTGAAGCTTTCTTT.

The chain joins TRBV12-3 or TRBV12-4 to TRBJ2-1, with 7 positions matching TRBD1. The CDR3 runs to 13 residues. V shed 5 bases and J 9 bases; nucleotides not matched to a gene: 7. The CDR3 sequence is CASSTTGAGEQFF. In DNA form, the CDR3 reads TGTGCCAGCAGTACCACAGGGGCGGGTGAGCAGTTCTTC.

V gene TRBV5-1 combines with J gene TRBJ2-1; D is perhaps TRBD2 (6 bases). The CDR3 is 16 amino acids. V was pared by 0 bases and J by 8 bases, with 18 bases between. From germline, CDR1 is SGHRS and CDR2 YFSETQ. The CDR3 is CASSLAGSSVMDEQFF. CDR3 DNA: TGCGCCAGCAGCTTGGCAGGGTCTAGCGTGATGGATGAGCAGTTCTTC.

This clonotype was found a few times. The chain combines TRBV5-1 with TRBJ2-3, with 7 nucleotides matching TRBD2. Germline-derived CDR1 and CDR2 are SGHRS and YFSETQ. The CDR3 length is 15 residues. J gave up 6 bases and V 5 bases, and 12 bases lay outside the gene matches. The CDR3 loop reads CASRSEQRGLDTQYF. The CDR3, as DNA: TGCGCCAGCAGGTCCGAGCAGCGGGGTCTTGATACGCAGTATTTT.

The rearrangement uses TRBV19 and TRBJ2-7; weak D call: TRBD2 (5 bases). There are 13 residues in the CDR3. Trimming removed 6 bases at V and 0 bases at J, with 9 bases between. Germline V gene data show CDR1 as LNHDA and CDR2 as SQIVND (reference sequence). CDR3 residues: CASRPGSSYEQYF. In DNA form, the CDR3 reads TGTGCCAGTAGACCGGGAAGCTCCTACGAGCAGTACTTC.

The V call is TRBV2, the J call TRBJ1-4; D is ambiguous. This CDR3 contains 14 residues. The germline V gene encodes CDR1 SNHLY and CDR2 FYNNEI. V was trimmed by 3 bases and J by 4 bases, leaving 9 bases between them. The CDR3 DNA is TGTGCCAGCAGTGAGCCCAGGATTAATGAAAAACTGTTTTTT. Protein sequence: CASSEPRINEKLFF. Filled out from reference TRBV2 and TRBJ1-4, the complete variable domain reads EPEVTQTPSHQVTQMGQEVILRCVPISNHLYFYWYRQILGQKVEFLVSFYNNEISEKSEIFDDQFSVERPDGSNFTLKIRSTKLEDSAMYFCASSEPRINEKLFFGSGTQLSVL.

The rearrangement links TRBV27 to TRBJ1-1; 7 bases line up with TRBD1. After removal of 5 bases from V and 0 bases from J, the junction contained 6 bases not matched to a gene. The CDR3 extends over 15 amino acids. Germline CDR1 MNHEY, CDR2 SMNVEV (reference sequence). DNA for the CDR3: TGTGCCAGCAGTCTGACAGGGATTCTGAACACTGAAGCTTTCTTT. Translation: CASSLTGILNTEAFF.